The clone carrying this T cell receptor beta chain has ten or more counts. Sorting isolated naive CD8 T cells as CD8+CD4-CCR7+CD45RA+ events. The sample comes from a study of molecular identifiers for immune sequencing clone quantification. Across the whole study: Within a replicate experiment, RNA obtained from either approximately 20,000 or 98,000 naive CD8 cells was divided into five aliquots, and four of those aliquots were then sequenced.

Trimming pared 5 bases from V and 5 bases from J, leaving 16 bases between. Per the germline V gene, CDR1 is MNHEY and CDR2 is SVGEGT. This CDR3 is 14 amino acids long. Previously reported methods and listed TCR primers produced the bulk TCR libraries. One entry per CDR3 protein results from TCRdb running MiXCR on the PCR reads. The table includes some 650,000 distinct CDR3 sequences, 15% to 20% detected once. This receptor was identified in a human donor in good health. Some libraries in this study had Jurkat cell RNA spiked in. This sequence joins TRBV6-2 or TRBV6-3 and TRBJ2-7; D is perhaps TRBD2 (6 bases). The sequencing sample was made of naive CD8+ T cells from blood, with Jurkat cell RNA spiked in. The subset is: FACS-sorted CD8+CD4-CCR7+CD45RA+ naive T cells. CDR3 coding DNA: TGTGCCAGCAGTCACCCGGGGGTTGTCAACGAGCAGTACTTC. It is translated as CASSHPGVVNEQYF.